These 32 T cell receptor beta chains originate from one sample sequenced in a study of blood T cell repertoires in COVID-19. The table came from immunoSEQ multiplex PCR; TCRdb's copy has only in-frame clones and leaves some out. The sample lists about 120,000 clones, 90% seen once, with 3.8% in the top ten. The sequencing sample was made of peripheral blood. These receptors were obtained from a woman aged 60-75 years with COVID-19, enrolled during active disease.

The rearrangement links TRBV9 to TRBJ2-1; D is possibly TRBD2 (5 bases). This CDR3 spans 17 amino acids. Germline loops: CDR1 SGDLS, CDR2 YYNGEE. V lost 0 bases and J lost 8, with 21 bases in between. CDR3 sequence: CASSVAGRASMRDEQFF. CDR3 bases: TGTGCCAGCAGCGTAGCCGGGCGGGCAAGTATGCGGGATGAGCAGTTCTTC.

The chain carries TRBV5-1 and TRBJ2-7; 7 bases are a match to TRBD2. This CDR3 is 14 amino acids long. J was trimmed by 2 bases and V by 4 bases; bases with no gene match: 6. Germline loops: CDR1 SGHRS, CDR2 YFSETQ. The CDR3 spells CASSDGTTTYEQYF. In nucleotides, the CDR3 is TGCGCCAGCAGCGACGGGACTACTACCTACGAGCAGTACTTC.

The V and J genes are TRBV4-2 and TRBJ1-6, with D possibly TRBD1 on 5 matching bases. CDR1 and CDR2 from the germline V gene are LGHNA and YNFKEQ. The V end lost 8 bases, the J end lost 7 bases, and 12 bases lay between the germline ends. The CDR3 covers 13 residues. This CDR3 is CASGGDLNSPLHF. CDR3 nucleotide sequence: TGTGCCAGCGGGGGGGACCTCAATTCACCCCTCCACTTT.

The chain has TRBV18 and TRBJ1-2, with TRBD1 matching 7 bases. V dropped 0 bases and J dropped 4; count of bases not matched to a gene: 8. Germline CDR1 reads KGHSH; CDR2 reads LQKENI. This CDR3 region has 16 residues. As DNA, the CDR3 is TGTGCCAGCTCACCACCGGGGACAGACGAATTCTATGGCTACACCTTC. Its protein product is CASSPPGTDEFYGYTF.

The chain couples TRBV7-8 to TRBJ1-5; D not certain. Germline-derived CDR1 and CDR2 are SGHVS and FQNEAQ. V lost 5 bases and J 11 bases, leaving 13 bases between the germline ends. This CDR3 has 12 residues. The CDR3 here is CASSPLAGAQHF. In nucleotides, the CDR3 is TGTGCCAGCAGCCCACTAGCCGGGGCCCAGCATTTT. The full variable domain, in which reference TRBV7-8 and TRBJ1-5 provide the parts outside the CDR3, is GAGVSQSPRYKVAKRGQDVALRCDPISGHVSLFWYQQALGQGPEFLTYFQNEAQLDKSGLPSDRFFAERPEGSVSTLKIQRTQQEDSAVYLCASSPLAGAQHFGDGTRLSIL.

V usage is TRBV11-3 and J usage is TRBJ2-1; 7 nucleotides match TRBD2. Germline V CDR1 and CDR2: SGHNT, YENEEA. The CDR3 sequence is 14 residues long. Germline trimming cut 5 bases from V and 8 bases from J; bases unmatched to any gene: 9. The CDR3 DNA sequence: TGTGCCAGCAGCAAGGGGACGGGAGGCCATGAGCAGTTCTTC. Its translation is CASSKGTGGHEQFF.

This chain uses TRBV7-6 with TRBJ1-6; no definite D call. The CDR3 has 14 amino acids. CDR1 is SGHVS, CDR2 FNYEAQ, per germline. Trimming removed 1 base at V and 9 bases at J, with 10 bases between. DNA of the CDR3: TGTGCCAGCAGCTTAGAAGGACGGGGTTCACCCCTCCACTTT. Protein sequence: CASSLEGRGSPLHF.

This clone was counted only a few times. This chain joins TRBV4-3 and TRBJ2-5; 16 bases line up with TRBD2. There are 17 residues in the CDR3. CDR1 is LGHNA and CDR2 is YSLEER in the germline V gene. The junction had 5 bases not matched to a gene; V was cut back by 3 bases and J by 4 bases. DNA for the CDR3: TGCGCCAGCAGCCAGGGACTAGCGGGGGGGCTCCGAGAGACCCAGTACTTC. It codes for CASSQGLAGGLRETQYF.

CDR3 sequence: CASTTRQAKFF. Here the CDR3 DNA reads TGTGCCAGCACCACTCGACAGGCAAAATTCTTC. This sequence joins TRBV12-3 or TRBV12-4 and TRBJ2-1, with D possibly being TRBD1 (6 bases). This CDR3 region has 11 residues. Trimming removed 7 bases at V and 16 bases at J, with 17 bases between.

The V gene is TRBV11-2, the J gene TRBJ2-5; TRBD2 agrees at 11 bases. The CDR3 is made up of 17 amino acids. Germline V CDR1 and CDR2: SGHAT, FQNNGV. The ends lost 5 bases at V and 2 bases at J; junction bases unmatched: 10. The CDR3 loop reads CASSQGTSGGGQETQYF. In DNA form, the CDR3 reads TGTGCCAGCAGCCAAGGAACTAGCGGGGGCGGTCAAGAGACCCAGTACTTC.

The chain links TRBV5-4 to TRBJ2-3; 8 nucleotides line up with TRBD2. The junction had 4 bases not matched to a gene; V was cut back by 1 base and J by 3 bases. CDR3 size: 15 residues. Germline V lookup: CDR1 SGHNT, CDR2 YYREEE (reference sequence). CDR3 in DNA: TGTGCCAGCAGCTTGACGGGGGGGCCTACAGATACGCAGTATTTT. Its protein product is CASSLTGGPTDTQYF.

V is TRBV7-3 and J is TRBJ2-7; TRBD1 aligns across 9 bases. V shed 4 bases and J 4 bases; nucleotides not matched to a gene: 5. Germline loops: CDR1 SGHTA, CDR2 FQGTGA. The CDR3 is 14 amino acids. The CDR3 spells CASSSTGGPYEQYF. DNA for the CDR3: TGTGCCAGCAGCTCGACAGGGGGTCCTTACGAGCAGTACTTC.

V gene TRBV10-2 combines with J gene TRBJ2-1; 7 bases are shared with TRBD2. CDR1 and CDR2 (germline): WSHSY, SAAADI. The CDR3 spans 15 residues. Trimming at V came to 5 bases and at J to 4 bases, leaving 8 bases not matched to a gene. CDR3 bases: TGCGCCAGCAGTTTAGCGGGTCCGGAATACAATGAGCAGTTCTTC. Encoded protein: CASSLAGPEYNEQFF.

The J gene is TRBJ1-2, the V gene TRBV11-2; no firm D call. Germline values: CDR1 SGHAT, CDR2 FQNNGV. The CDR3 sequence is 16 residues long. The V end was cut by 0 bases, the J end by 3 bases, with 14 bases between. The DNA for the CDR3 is TGTGCCAGCAGCTTAGATTCTGCGGTCTCCTACTATGGCTACACCTTC. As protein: CASSLDSAVSYYGYTF. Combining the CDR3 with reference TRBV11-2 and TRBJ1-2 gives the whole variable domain EAGVAQSPRYKIIEKRQSVAFWCNPISGHATLYWYQQILGQGPKLLIQFQNNGVVDDSQLPKDRFSAERLKGVDSTLKIQPAKLEDSAVYLCASSLDSAVSYYGYTFGSGTRLTVV.

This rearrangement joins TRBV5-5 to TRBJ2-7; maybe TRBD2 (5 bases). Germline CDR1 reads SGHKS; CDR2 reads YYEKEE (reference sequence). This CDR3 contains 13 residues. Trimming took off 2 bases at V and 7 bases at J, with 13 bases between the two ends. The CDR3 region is CASSFQERREQYF. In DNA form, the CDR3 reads TGTGCCAGCAGCTTTCAGGAAAGGAGGGAGCAGTACTTC.

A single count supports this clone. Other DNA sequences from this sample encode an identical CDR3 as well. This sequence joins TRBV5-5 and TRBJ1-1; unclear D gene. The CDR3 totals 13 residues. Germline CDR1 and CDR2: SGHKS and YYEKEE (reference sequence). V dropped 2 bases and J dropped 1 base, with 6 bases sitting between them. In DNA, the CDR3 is TGTGCCAGCAGCTTCTCAGGGAACACTGAAGCTTTCTTT. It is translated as CASSFSGNTEAFF.

This CDR3 reads CASSLESGVNTGELFF. CDR3 coding DNA: TGCGCCAGCAGCTTGGAGTCAGGGGTTAATACCGGGGAGCTGTTTTTT. The rearrangement joins TRBV5-1 to TRBJ2-2; D may be TRBD1 (6 bases). Germline loops: CDR1 SGHRS, CDR2 YFSETQ. Trimming took 0 bases from V and 5 from J, leaving 14 bases between them. The CDR3 extends over 16 amino acids.

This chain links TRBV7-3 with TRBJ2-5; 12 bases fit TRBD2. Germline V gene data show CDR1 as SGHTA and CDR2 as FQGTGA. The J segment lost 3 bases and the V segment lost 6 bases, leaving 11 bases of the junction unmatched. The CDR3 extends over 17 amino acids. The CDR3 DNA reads TGTGCCAGCAGTCTTACTAGCGGGGGGCTGACCAAAGAGACCCAGTACTTC. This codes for CASSLTSGGLTKETQYF. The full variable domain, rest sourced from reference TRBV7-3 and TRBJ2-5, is GAGVSQTPSNKVTEKGKYVELRCDPISGHTALYWYRQSLGQGPEFLIYFQGTGAADDSGLPNDRFFAVRPEGSVSTLKIQRTERGDSAVYLCASSLTSGGLTKETQYFGPGTRLLVL.

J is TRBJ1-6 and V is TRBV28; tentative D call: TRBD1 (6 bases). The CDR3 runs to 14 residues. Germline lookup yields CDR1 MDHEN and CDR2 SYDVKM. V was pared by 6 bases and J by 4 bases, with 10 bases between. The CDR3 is CASSGGPYNSPLHF. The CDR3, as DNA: TGTGCCAGCAGCGGGGGGCCTTATAATTCACCCCTCCACTTT.

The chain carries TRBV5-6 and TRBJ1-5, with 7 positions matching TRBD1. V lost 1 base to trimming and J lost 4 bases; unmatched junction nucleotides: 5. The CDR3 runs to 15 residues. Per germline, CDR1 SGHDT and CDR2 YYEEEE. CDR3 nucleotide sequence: TGTGCCAGCAGCTTGATCGGGACAGCTAATCAGCCCCAGCATTTT. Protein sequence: CASSLIGTANQPQHF.

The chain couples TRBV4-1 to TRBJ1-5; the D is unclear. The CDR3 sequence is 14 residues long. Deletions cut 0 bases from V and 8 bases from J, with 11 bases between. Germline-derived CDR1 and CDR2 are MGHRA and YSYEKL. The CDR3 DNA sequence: TGCGCCAGCAGCCAAGATCGTCGCGGGGAGCCCCAGCATTTT. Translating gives CASSQDRRGEPQHF.

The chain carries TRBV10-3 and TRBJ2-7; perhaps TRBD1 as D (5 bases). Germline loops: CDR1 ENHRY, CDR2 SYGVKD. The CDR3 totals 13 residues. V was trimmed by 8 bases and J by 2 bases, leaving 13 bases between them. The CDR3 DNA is TGTGCCATCGGTCGGACAAGTACCTACGAGCAGTACTTC. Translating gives CAIGRTSTYEQYF.

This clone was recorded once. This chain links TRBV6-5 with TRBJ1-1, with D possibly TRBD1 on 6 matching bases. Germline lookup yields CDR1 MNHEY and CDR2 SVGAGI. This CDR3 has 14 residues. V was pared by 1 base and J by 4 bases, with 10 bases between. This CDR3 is CASSYYRAVTEAFF. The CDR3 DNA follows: TGTGCCAGCAGTTACTACAGGGCAGTCACTGAAGCTTTCTTT.

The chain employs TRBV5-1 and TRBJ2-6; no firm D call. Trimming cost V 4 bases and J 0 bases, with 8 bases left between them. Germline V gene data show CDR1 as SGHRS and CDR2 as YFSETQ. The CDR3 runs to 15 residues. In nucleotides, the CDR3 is TGCGCCAGCAGCCTTGACACCTCTGGGGCCAACGTCCTGACTTTC. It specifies CASSLDTSGANVLTF.

Here the CDR3 DNA reads TGTGCCAGCAGTTTCTCCGGAAACATTCAGTACTTC. It translates to CASSFSGNIQYF. The rearrangement links TRBV27 to TRBJ2-4; no definite D call. CDR1 and CDR2 (germline): MNHEY, SMNVEV (reference sequence). V gave up 3 bases and J gave up 6 bases, with 6 bases separating them. The CDR3 is 12 amino acids.

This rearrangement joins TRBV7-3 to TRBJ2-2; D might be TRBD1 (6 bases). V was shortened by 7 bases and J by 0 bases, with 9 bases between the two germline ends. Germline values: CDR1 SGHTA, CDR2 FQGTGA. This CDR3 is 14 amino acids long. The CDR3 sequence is CASKRGTNTGELFF. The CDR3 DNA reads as TGTGCCAGCAAAAGGGGGACGAACACCGGGGAGCTGTTTTTT.

The CDR3 DNA sequence: TGTGCCAGTAGTATTTATTTAGGAGGGACTGAGCCCTCAGATACGCAGTATTTT. It translates to CASSIYLGGTEPSDTQYF. The chain employs TRBV19 and TRBJ2-3; maybe TRBD2 (6 bases). The CDR3 has 18 residues. Germline values: CDR1 LNHDA, CDR2 SQIVND (reference sequence). V lost 3 bases to trimming and J lost 4 bases, with 23 bases between them.

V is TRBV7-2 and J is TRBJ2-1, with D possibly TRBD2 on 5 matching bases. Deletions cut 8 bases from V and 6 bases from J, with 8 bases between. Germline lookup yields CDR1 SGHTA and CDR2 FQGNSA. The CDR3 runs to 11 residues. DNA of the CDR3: TGTGCCAGCGGTCGGGGCAATGAGCAGTTCTTC. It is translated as CASGRGNEQFF. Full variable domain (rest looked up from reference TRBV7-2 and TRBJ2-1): GAGVSQSPSNKVTEKGKDVELRCDPISGHTALYWYRQSLGQGLEFLIYFQGNSAPDKSGLPSDRFSAERTGGSVSTLTIQRTQQEDSAVYLCASGRGNEQFFGPGTRLTVL.

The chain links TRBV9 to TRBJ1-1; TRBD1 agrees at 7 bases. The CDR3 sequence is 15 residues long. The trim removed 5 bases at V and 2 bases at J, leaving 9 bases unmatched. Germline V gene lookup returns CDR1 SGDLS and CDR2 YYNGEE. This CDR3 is CASSLTGTVNTEAFF. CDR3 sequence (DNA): TGTGCCAGCAGTCTCACCGGGACAGTCAACACTGAAGCTTTCTTT.

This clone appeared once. CDR3: CASSLGAGTGANVLTF. CDR3 nucleotides: TGTGCCAGTAGTTTGGGGGCTGGTACTGGGGCCAACGTCCTGACTTTC. The V gene is TRBV19, the J gene TRBJ2-6, with a tentative D call TRBD1 (6 bases). CDR3 length: 16 residues. V was cut by 5 bases and J by 2 bases, with 13 bases left in between. CDR1 and CDR2 (germline): LNHDA, SQIVND (reference sequence).

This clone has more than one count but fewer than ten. This chain's CDR3 is CASSAGTGVNTEAFF. CDR3 sequence (DNA): TGTGCCAGCAGTGCCGGGACAGGAGTGAACACTGAAGCTTTCTTT. V gene TRBV9 combines with J gene TRBJ1-1, with TRBD1 identical over 8 bases. The germline V gene encodes CDR1 SGDLS and CDR2 YYNGEE. This CDR3 has 15 residues. Trimming cost V 5 bases and J 0 bases; bases outside gene matches: 6.

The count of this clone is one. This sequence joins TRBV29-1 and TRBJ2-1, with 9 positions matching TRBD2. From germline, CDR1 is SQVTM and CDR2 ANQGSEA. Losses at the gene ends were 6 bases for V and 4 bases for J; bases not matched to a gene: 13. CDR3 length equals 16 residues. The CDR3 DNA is TGCAGCGTCGGATATGGAGCGGGGGGTATATACAATGAGCAGTTCTTC. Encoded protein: CSVGYGAGGIYNEQFF.